This entry lists 4 T cell receptor beta chains sequenced from one sample in a study of early T cells in non-severe SARS-CoV-2 infection. A single record per CDR3 protein comes from TCRdb applying MiXCR to the 5' RACE reads. The sample includes about 81,000 distinct CDR3 sequences, 11% to 15% of them seen just once. Input material: whole blood. All receptors come from an adult who was a healthcare worker with PCR-confirmed SARS-CoV-2 infection or an uninfected control (not recorded which).

This chain joins TRBV6-2 or TRBV6-3 and TRBJ2-7; the match to TRBD2 covers 8 bases. Germline trimming cut 6 bases from V and 2 bases from J; bases unmatched to any gene: 6. From germline, CDR1 is MNHEY and CDR2 SVGEGT. The CDR3 sequence is 14 residues long. For the CDR3, the DNA is TGTGCCAGCAGCTCCGGGACTAGACCCTACGAGCAGTACTTC. This translates into CASSSGTRPYEQYF.

The V and J genes are TRBV5-6 and TRBJ2-1, with a possible D match to TRBD2 (5 bases). From germline, CDR1 is SGHDT and CDR2 YYEEEE. The CDR3 consists of 15 residues. The V end was cut by 3 bases, the J end by 3 bases, with 13 bases between. CDR3 DNA sequence: TGTGCCAGCAGCTCCAAAACTAGAGTCTACAATGAGCAGTTCTTC. Protein product: CASSSKTRVYNEQFF.

The genes are TRBV11-1 and TRBJ1-1, with D unclear. From germline, CDR1 is SGHAT and CDR2 FQDESV (reference sequence). Trimming stripped 1 base from V and 2 bases from J, with 11 bases between. This CDR3 is built from 15 residues. In DNA form, the CDR3 reads TGTGCCAGCAGCTTAGAACAGACCCGTAACACTGAAGCTTTCTTT. The encoded protein is CASSLEQTRNTEAFF.

The gene calls are TRBV5-1 and TRBJ1-4; D is possibly TRBD1 (6 bases). The CDR3 loop spans 15 amino acids. Germline-derived CDR1 and CDR2 are SGHRS and YFSETQ. V lost 4 bases and J lost 8, with 18 bases in between. CDR3 sequence reads: CASSLGAVGGEKLFF. The CDR3 DNA sequence: TGCGCCAGCAGCCTCGGAGCCGTAGGGGGAGAAAAACTGTTTTTT.